This T cell receptor (beta chain) is drawn from a study of T cells expressing NK-cell markers. TCRdb re-called the 5' RACE reads and shows each CDR3 protein once, DNA omitted. In all, the sample yields 400,000 to 450,000 distinct CDR3 sequences. Sequencing was done on a sample of blood T cells: a sorted CD56 or NKG2C T cell subset, CD4+ or CD8+ T cells, or bulk PBMC T cells (not recorded which). The sequence came from a woman between 18 and 69 years old in good health.

The CDR3 reads CASSQAGSLNTGELFF. The chain has TRBV4-3 and TRBJ2-2; TCRdb's assignment of TRBD1 cannot be checked, as there is no DNA. Germline CDR1 LGHNA, CDR2 YSLEER. This CDR3 spans 16 amino acids.